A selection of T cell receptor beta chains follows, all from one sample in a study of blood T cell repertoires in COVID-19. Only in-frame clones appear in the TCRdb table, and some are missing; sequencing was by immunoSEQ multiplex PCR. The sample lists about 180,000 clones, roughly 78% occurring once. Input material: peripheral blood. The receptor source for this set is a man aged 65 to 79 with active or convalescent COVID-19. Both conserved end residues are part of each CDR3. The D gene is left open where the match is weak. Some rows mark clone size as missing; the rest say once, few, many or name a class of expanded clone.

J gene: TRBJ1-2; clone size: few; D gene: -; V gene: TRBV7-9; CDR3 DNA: TGTGCCAGCAGCTTAGTAAATCCAGGGCAATATGGCTACACCTTC; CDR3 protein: CASSLVNPGQYGYTF
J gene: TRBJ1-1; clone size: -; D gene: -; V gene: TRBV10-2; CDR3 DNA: TGCGCCAGCAACACCAGGGAAGGCGCCACTGAAGCTTTCTTT; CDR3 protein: CASNTREGATEAFF
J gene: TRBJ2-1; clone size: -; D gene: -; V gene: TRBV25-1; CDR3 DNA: TGTGCCAGCAGTGAAAGGTCCGGGGTGTTCTTC; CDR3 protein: CASSERSGVFF
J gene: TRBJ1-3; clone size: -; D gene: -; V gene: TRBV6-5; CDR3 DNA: TGTGCCAGCAGCCCCGGACAGACTGGAAACACCATATATTTT; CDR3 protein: CASSPGQTGNTIYF
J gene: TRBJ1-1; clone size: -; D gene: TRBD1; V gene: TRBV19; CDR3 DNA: TGTGCCAGTAGTCCGATGGGACAGATAGGGGCTGAAGCTTTCTTT; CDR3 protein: CASSPMGQIGAEAFF
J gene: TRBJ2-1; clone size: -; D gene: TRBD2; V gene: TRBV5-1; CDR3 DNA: TGCGCCAGCAGCCCCTTCGGGAGCGGGAGAGCGAATGAGCAGTTCTTC; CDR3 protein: CASSPFGSGRANEQFF
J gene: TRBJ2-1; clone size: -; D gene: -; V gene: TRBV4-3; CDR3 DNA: TGCGCCAGCAGCCAAAACGCGGGCTCCAATGAGCAGTTCTTC; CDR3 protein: CASSQNAGSNEQFF
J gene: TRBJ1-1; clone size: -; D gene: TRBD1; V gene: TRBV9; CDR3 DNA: TGTGCCAGCAGCCCCGGACTAACAGGGGGTGAAGCTTTCTTT; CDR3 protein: CASSPGLTGGEAFF
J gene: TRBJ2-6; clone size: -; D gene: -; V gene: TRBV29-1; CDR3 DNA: TGCAGCGTTGCCCAGGGTACTGGGGCCAACGTCCTGACTTTC; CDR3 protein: CSVAQGTGANVLTF
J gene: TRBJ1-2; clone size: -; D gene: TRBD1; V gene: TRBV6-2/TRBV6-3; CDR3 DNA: TGTGCCAGCAGTTACCCCCGACCCGGGACAGGCAACTATGGCTACACCTTC; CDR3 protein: CASSYPRPGTGNYGYTF
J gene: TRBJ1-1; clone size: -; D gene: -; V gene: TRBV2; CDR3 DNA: TGTGCCAGCAGTGACGGTCCGGGCACTGAAGCTTTCTTT; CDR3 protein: CASSDGPGTEAFF
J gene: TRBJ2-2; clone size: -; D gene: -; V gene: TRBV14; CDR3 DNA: TGTGCCAGCAGCCAGGGCGTGCCAGGGGCGATGAACACCGGGGAGCTGTTTTTT; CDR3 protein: CASSQGVPGAMNTGELFF
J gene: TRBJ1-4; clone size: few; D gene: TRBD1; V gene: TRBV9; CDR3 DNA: TGTGCCAGCAGCGTAGAGAATCAGGGGGCGCGCGAAAAACTGTTTTTT; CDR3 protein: CASSVENQGAREKLFF
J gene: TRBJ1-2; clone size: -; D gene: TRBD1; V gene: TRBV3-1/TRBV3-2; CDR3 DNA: TGTGCCAGCAGCCCAAGAGGGGTTAGGGGGCTAGTTAGCTATGGCTACACCTTC; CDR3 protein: CASSPRGVRGLVSYGYTF
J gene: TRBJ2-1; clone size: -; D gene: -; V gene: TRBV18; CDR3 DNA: TGTGCCAGCTCATTAGAATTATACAATGAGCAGTTCTTC; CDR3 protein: CASSLELYNEQFF
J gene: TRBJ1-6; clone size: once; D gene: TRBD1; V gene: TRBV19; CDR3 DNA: TGTGCCAGCTCGGTCGGACAGGGTGGGGCAAGGTCTAATTCACCCCTCCACTTT; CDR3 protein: CASSVGQGGARSNSPLHF
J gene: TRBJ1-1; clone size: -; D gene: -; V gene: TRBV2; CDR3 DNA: TGTGCCAGCAGTGCGTTCGGGAACACTGAAGCTTTCTTT; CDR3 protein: CASSAFGNTEAFF
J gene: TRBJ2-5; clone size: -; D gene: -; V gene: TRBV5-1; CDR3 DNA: TGCGCCAGCAGCACGACAGTCCAAGGGGAGACCCAGTACTTC; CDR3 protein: CASSTTVQGETQYF
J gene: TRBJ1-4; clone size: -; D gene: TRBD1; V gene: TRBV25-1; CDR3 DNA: TGTGCCAGCAGCAAGCGTCAGGAGGGGGCGTTTAACGAAAAACTGTTTTTT; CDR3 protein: CASSKRQEGAFNEKLFF
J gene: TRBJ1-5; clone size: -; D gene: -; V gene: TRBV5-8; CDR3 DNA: TGTGCCAGCAGCCGGACAGCGTTTCAGCCCCAGCATTTT; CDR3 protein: CASSRTAFQPQHF
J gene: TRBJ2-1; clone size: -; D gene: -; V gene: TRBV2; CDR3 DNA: TGTGCCAGCCACCTTGACGGGAGTGGCAATGAGCAGTTCTTC; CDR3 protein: CASHLDGSGNEQFF
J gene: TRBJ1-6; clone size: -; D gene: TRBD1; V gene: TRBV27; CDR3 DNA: TGTGCCAGCAGTAGGGACAGGGTCGGTTCACCCCTCCACTTT; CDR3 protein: CASSRDRVGSPLHF
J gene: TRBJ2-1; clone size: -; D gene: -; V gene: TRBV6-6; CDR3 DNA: TGTGCCAGCAGTCGATCTAGCTACCCTTACAATGAGCAGTTCTTC; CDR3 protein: CASSRSSYPYNEQFF
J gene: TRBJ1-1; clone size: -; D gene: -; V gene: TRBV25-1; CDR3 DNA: TGTGCCAGCAGTGAAGAGCCGTCGAAAAAGGGGAGGCGCACTGAAGCTTTCTTT; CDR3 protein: CASSEEPSKKGRRTEAFF
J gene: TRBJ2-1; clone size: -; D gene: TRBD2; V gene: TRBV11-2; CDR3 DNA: TGTGCCAGCGTGGCGGGACTAGCGGGGTCCGCCTCCTACAATGAGCAGTTCTTC; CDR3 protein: CASVAGLAGSASYNEQFF
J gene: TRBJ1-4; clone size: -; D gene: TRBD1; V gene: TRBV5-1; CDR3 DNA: TGCGCCAGCAGCCTCGACAGGGCTAATGAAAAACTGTTTTTT; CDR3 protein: CASSLDRANEKLFF
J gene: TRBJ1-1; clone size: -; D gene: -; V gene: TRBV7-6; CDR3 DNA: TGTGCCAGCAGCTGGGCGGGTATGAACACTGAAGCTTTCTTT; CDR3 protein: CASSWAGMNTEAFF
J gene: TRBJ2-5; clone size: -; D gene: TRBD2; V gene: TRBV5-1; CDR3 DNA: TGCGCCAGCAGCTTGGGGTTTCTAGCGGGAGCAGAAGAGACCCAGTACTTC; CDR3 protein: CASSLGFLAGAEETQYF
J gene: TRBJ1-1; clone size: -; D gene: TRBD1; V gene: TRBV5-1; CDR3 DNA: TGCGCCAGCAGCCCAGGGGGCCCCCCTGAAGCTTTCTTT; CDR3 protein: CASSPGGPPEAFF
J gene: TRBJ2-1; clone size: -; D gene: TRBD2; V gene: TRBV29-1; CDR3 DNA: TGCAGCGTAGCACTAGCGGAGACGCAGTTCTTC; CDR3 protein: CSVALAETQFF
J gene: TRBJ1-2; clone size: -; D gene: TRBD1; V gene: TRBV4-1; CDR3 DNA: TGCGCCAGCAGCCAAGTAATGGGACAGGGGGCCTATGGCTACACCTTC; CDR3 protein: CASSQVMGQGAYGYTF
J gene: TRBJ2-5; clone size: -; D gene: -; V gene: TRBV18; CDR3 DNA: TGTGCCAGCTCACCCGGGGAGACCCAGTACTTC; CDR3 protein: CASSPGETQYF
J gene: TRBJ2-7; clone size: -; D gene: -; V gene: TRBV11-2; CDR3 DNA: TGTGCCAGCAGCCTAGCCCTCCTCAGCGAGCAGTACTTC; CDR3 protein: CASSLALLSEQYF
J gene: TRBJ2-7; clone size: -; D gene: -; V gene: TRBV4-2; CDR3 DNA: TGTGCCAGCAGCCAACAGAGGAACGGAGCGTACGAGCAGTACTTC; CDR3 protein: CASSQQRNGAYEQYF